The next 7 T cell receptor beta chains were all read from a single sample in a study of metastatic and nonmetastatic thyroid tumors. No treatment had been given to any patient before thyroid surgery. TCRdb re-analyzed the PCR reads using MiXCR. The table includes about 92,000 clones, about 16% detected once. The sample was blood. The receptors come from a female donor with papillary thyroid cancer or a benign thyroid nodule (not recorded which). Some clones in this sample may be carry-over from other donors' samples.

This clone is a singleton in its sample. The V call is TRBV24-1, the J call TRBJ2-7, with 11 positions matching TRBD1. Germline trimming cut 0 bases from V and 3 bases from J; bases unmatched to any gene: 15. The length of the CDR3 is 20 residues. The germline V gene has CDR1 KGHDR and CDR2 SFDVKD. The CDR3 spells CATSDLQRDRGGRFHYEQYF. The CDR3 DNA reads as TGTGCCACCAGTGATTTGCAGCGGGACAGGGGGGGCAGGTTTCACTACGAGCAGTACTTC.

This clone was observed a single time. Other DNA sequences in the sample encode the same CDR3. V usage is TRBV14 and J usage is TRBJ2-3; possibly TRBD1 or TRBD2 for D (6 bases each). Germline CDR1 is SGHDN and CDR2 is FVKESK. The CDR3 consists of 16 residues. Trimming shortened V by 1 base and J by 0 bases, and 11 bases separated the two germline ends. CDR3 protein: CASSQVGGLSTDTQYF. The CDR3 DNA reads as TGTGCCAGCAGCCAAGTTGGGGGGCTAAGCACAGATACGCAGTATTTT.

This clone occurred many times. CDR3 residues: CAISEGNLNQPQHF. CDR3 coding DNA: TGTGCCATCAGTGAAGGGAACCTCAATCAGCCCCAGCATTTT. The rearrangement links TRBV10-3 to TRBJ1-5; D not resolved. V dropped 3 bases and J dropped 3 bases, with 9 bases sitting between them. The CDR3 is made up of 14 amino acids. Germline CDR1 reads ENHRY; CDR2 reads SYGVKD.

This clone has ten or more counts. V gene TRBV27 combines with J gene TRBJ2-7; no reliable D call. The length of the CDR3 is 14 residues. Germline V gene lookup returns CDR1 MNHEY and CDR2 SMNVEV (reference sequence). V was trimmed by 1 base and J by 2 bases, leaving 9 bases between them. CDR3 DNA: TGTGCCAGCAGTTTATTTCCCGTGGCCTACGAGCAGTACTTC. Its protein product is CASSLFPVAYEQYF.

On this clone itself: A read error is possible here, since a much larger clone lies one base away. The J gene is TRBJ2-5, the V gene TRBV20-1; tentatively, D is TRBD1 or TRBD2 (6 bases each). There are 15 residues in the CDR3. Germline assignment: CDR1 DFQATT and CDR2 SNEGSKA (reference sequence). The chain's CDR3 is CSSRGDPRRVETQYF. The CDR3 DNA reads TGCAGTTCTAGGGGGGACCCTCGGAGGGTAGAGACCCAGTACTTC.

Remarks on this clone: Germline and junction disagree at one end, which may indicate a read error. The chain uses TRBV20-1 and TRBJ1-6; D might be TRBD1 (5 bases). The CDR3 loop spans 14 amino acids. Germline V lookup: CDR1 DFQATT, CDR2 SNEGSKA (reference sequence). The CDR3 DNA sequence: TGCAGTGATCGACAGCCTGGGGGTAATTCACCCCTACACTTT. It encodes CSDRQPGGNSPLHF.

This clone was observed at least ten times. The V call is TRBV5-1, the J call TRBJ2-7; D is uncertain. The germline V gene has CDR1 SGHRS and CDR2 YFSETQ. This CDR3 region has 12 residues. V lost 0 bases and J 4 bases, leaving 5 bases between the germline ends. The CDR3 DNA sequence: TGCGCCAGCAGCTTGGTGCCTTACGAGCAGTACTTC. Amino acid sequence: CASSLVPYEQYF.